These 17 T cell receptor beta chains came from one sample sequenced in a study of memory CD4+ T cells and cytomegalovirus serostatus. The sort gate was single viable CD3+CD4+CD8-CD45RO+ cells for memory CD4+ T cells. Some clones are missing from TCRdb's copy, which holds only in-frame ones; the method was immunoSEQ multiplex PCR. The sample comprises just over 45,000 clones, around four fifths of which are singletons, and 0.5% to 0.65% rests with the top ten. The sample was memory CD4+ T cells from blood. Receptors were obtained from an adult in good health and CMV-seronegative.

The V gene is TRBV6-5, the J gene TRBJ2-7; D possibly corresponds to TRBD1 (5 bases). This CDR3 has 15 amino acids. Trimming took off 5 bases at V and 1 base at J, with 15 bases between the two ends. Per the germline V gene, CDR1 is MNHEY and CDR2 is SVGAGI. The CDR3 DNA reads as TGTGCCAGCAGTCAGGTGGACACCTCGTCCTACGAGCAGTACTTC. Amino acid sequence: CASSQVDTSSYEQYF.

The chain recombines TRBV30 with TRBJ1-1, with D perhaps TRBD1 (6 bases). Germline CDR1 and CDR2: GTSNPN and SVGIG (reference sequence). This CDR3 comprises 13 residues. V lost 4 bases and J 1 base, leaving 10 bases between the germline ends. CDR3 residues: CAWNPTGNTEAFF. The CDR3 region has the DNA TGTGCCTGGAACCCGACAGGGAACACTGAAGCTTTCTTT.

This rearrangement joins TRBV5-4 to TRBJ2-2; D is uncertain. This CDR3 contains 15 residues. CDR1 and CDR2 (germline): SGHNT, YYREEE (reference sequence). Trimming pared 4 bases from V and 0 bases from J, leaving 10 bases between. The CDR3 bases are TGTGCCAGCAGCACTAAGCTCACGAACACCGGGGAGCTGTTTTTT. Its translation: CASSTKLTNTGELFF.

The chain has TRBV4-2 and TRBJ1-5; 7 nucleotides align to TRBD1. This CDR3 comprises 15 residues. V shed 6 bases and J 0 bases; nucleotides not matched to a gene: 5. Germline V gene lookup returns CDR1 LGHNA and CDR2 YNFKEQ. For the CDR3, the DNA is TGTGCCAGCAGAGACAGGGCGGGTAGCAATCAGCCCCAGCATTTT. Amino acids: CASRDRAGSNQPQHF.

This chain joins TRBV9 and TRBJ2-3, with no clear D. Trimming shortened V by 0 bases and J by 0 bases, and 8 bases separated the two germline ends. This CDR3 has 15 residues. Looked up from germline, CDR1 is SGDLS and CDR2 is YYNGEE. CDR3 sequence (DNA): TGTGCCAGCAGCGTAGCTTGGGCGAGCACAGATACGCAGTATTTT. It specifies CASSVAWASTDTQYF.

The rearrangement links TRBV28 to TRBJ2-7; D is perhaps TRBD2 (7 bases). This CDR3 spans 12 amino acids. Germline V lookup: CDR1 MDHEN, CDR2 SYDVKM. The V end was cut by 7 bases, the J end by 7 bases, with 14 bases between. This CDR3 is CASKGGAKEQYF. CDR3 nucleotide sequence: TGTGCCAGCAAGGGGGGGGCGAAGGAGCAGTACTTC.

The CDR3 DNA sequence: TGTGCCAGCAGCCGTCTCCCCGGGACAGGTCTCTATGGCTACACCTTC. It encodes CASSRLPGTGLYGYTF. This chain uses TRBV7-3 with TRBJ1-2, with TRBD1 matching 8 bases. CDR1 and CDR2 (germline): SGHTA, FQGTGA. This CDR3 is 16 amino acids long. V gave up 5 bases and J gave up 4 bases; unmatched junction bases: 12.

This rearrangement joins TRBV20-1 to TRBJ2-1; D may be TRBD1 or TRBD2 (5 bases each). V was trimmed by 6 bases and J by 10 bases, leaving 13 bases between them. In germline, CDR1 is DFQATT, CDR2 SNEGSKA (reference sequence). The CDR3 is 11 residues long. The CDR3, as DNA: TGCAGTGCGCCGAGGGACCTGGAGCAGTTCTTC. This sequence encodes CSAPRDLEQFF.

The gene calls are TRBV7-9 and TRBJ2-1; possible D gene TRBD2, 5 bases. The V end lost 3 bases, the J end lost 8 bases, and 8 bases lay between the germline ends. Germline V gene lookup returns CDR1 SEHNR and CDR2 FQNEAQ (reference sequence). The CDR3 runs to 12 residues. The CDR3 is CASSFSRDEQFF. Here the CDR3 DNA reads TGTGCCAGCAGCTTTTCGAGGGATGAGCAGTTCTTC.

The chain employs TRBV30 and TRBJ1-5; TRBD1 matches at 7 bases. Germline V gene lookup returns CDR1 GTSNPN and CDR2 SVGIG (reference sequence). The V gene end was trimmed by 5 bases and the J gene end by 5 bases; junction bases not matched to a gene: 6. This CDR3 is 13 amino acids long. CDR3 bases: TGTGCCTGGGGGGAAGGGGGCTATCAGCCCCAGCATTTT. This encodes CAWGEGGYQPQHF.

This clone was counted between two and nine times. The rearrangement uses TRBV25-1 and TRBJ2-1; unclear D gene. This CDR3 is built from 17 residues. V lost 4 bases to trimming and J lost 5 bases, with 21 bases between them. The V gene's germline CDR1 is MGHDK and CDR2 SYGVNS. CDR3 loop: CASSGLGRARRHNEQFF. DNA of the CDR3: TGTGCCAGCAGTGGCCTTGGACGGGCAAGACGGCACAATGAGCAGTTCTTC.

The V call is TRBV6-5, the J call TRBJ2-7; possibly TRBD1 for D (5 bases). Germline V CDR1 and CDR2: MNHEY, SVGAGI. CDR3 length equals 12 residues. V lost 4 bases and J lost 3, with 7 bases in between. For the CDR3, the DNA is TGTGCCAGCAGTTTCCAGGGCTACGAGCAGTACTTC. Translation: CASSFQGYEQYF.

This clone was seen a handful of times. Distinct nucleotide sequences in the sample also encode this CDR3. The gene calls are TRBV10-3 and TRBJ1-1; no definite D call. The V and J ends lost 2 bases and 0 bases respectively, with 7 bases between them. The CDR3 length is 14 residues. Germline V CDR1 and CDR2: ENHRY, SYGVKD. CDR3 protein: CAISEVRLNTEAFF. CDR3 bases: TGTGCCATCAGTGAGGTCAGACTGAACACTGAAGCTTTCTTT.

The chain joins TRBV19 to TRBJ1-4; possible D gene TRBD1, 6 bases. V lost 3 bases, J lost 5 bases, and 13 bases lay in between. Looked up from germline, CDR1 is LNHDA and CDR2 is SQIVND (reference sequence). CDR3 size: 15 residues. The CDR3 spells CASSIPSQGNEKLFF. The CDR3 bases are TGTGCCAGTAGTATTCCCTCGCAGGGGAATGAAAAACTGTTTTTT. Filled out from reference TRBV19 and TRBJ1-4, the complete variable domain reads DGGITQSPKYLFRKEGQNVTLSCEQNLNHDAMYWYRQDPGQGLRLIYYSQIVNDFQKGDIAEGYSVSREKKESFPLTVTSAQKNPTAFYLCASSIPSQGNEKLFFGSGTQLSVL.

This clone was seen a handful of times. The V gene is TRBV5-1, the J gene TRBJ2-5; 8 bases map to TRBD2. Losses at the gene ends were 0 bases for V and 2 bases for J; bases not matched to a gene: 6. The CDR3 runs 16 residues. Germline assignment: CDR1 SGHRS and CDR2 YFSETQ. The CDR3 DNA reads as TGCGCCAGCAGCTTGGTCGGCGGGGGGACACAAGAGACCCAGTACTTC. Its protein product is CASSLVGGGTQETQYF.

The CDR3 reads CASRLAAGGTDTQYF. For the CDR3, the DNA is TGTGCCAGCAGGCTGGCAGCGGGGGGCACAGATACGCAGTATTTT. This chain links TRBV5-5 with TRBJ2-3; 8 nucleotides line up with TRBD2. The CDR3 is 15 residues long. The germline V gene encodes CDR1 SGHKS and CDR2 YYEKEE (reference sequence). J was trimmed by 1 base and V by 5 bases; bases with no gene match: 6.

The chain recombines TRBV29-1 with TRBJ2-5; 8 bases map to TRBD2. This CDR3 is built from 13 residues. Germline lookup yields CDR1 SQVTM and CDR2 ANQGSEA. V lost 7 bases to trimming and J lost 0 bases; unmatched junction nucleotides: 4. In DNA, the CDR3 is TGCAGCGCCGGGCGGGGGGACCAAGAGACCCAGTACTTC. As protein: CSAGRGDQETQYF. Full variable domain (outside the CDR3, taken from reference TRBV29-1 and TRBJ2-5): SAVISQKPSRDICQRGTSLTIQCQVDSQVTMMFWYRQQPGQSLTLIATANQGSEATYESGFVIDKFPISRPNLTFSTLTVSNMSPEDSSIYLCSAGRGDQETQYFGPGTRLLVL.